This TCR beta chain was found in a study of shared clonotypes between healthy human individuals. Using immunoSEQ multiplex PCR, the repertoire was profiled, and TCRdb retains in-frame clones only, with some absent. This sample has fewer than 650,000 clones, with about 82% found just once. The CDR3 loop spans 16 amino acids. This chain links TRBV21-1 with TRBJ2-5. TRBV21-1 is tagged as a pseudogene. The sequence was obtained from a woman in her forties in good health. Some clones in this sample may be carry-over from other donors' samples. Sequencing input: PBMCs. The DNA for the CDR3 is TGTGCCAGCAGGAAGAGGCGGGACATGGTACTGGAGACCCAGTACTTC. This translates into CASRKRRDMVLETQYF.